Shown below are 2 T cell receptor beta chains from a single sample sequenced in a study of T-cell memory formation after mild COVID-19. TCRdb re-called the 5' RACE reads through MiXCR, storing one row per CDR3 protein. The sample lists 410,000 or so distinct CDR3 sequences; more than 20% were seen once. Sequenced material: PBMCs or a T cell subset sorted from them (not recorded which). The receptor source for this set is an adult woman who had mild COVID-19 (a few samples of this study predate the infection). Cell type and time point are not known.

J is TRBJ2-2 and V is TRBV4-3; weak D call: TRBD2 (5 bases). The germline CDR1 and CDR2 sequences are LGHNA and YSLEER. The V gene lost 4 bases and the J gene lost 5 bases, with 14 bases spanning the gap. The CDR3 is made up of 15 amino acids. CDR3: CASSPHVGSTGELFF. DNA of the CDR3: TGCGCCAGCAGCCCCCACGTAGGGAGTACCGGGGAGCTGTTTTTT.

CDR3 protein: CASSLAGVTTGNTIYF. CDR3 in DNA: TGCGCCAGCAGCTTGGCCGGGGTAACCACTGGAAACACCATATATTTT. This chain uses TRBV5-1 with TRBJ1-3; D is undetermined. V was clipped by 0 bases and J by 2 bases, with 12 bases between them. CDR1 and CDR2 (germline): SGHRS, YFSETQ. This CDR3 spans 16 amino acids.